A selection of T cell receptor beta chains follows, all from one sample in a study of T cells in Graves' hyperthyroidism and ophthalmopathy. TCRdb itself ran the multiplex PCR reads through MiXCR, one entry per CDR3 protein. The repertoire holds about 400,000 distinct CDR3 sequences, under 15% seen once, with 9.2% in the top ten. Sequencing input: blood. The receptors shown here come from a woman between 18 and 29 years old with Graves' hyperthyroidism. The CDR3 runs from the conserved cysteine through the conserved F or W. Fields, in order: J gene, clone size, V gene, D gene, CDR3 DNA, CDR3 protein. The D gene is left open where the match is weak. Clone size is shown for a subset of rows, as once, few, many or a class of expanded clone.

>TRBJ1-3|once|TRBV9|-
TGTGCCAGCAGCGCCGGGACCGCCAGAAACACCATATATTTT
CASSAGTARNTIYF
>TRBJ1-5|few|TRBV10-3|TRBD1
TGTGCCATCAGCGGACAGGGAGAGAGCAATCAGCCCCAGCATTTT
CAISGQGESNQPQHF
>TRBJ2-7|many|TRBV5-1|-
TGCGCCAGCAGCCCCCGGGACACTTACGAGCAGTACTTC
CASSPRDTYEQYF
>TRBJ2-3|many|TRBV6-1|-
TGTGCCAGCAGTGAAGAAGGGGAGGTCCAGTATTTT
CASSEEGEVQYF
>TRBJ2-5|-|TRBV5-1|-
TGCGCCAGCAGCTTACACGGGAAACGCCAAGAGACCCAGTACTTC
CASSLHGKRQETQYF
>TRBJ2-1|-|TRBV5-4|-
TGTGCCAGCAGCCTCCTGATTGGCAATGAGCAGTTCTTC
CASSLLIGNEQFF
>TRBJ2-1|many|TRBV6-1|TRBD2
TGTGCCAGCAGTGAACCCATAGCGGGGGGGCTTGGGGTTGAGCAGTTCTTC
CASSEPIAGGLGVEQFF
>TRBJ2-5|many|TRBV20-1|TRBD2
TGCAGACCGGGAGTAGCGGGGGCTGAGACCCAGTACTTC
CRPGVAGAETQYF
>TRBJ2-3|many|TRBV11-3|-
TGTGCCAGCAGCCCGGGCCTCGAGGAGGATACGCAGTATTTT
CASSPGLEEDTQYF
>TRBJ2-7|-|TRBV28|-
TGTGCCAGCAGATCGGGGGCCCCCTACGAGCAGTACTTC
CASRSGAPYEQYF
>TRBJ2-1|many|TRBV4-3|TRBD2
TGCGCCAGCAGCTCCCGACTAGCGGGAGGGCCGAATGAGCAGTTCTTC
CASSSRLAGGPNEQFF
>TRBJ1-2|-|TRBV20-1|TRBD1
TGCAGTGCCCCCGGGACAGGGTACTCTGGCTACACCTTC
CSAPGTGYSGYTF
>TRBJ2-7|many|TRBV28|-
TGTGCCAGCAGTTTGGTGGCCAGGGCCCCCGAGCAGTACTTC
CASSLVARAPEQYF
>TRBJ2-3|many|TRBV10-3|-
TGTGCCATCAGCGTCGGAGGGGCTCAAGATACGCAGTATTTT
CAISVGGAQDTQYF
>TRBJ1-6|many|TRBV12-3/TRBV12-4|-
TGTGCCAGCAGTTTTGGAGGCTATAATTCACCCCTCCACTTT
CASSFGGYNSPLHF
>TRBJ1-4|-|TRBV4-3|-
TGCGCCAGCAGCCCGGGAGGTTGGACTAATGAAAAACTGTTTTTT
CASSPGGWTNEKLFF
>TRBJ2-7|-|TRBV11-1|TRBD1
TGTGCCAGCTCCTTAACCGGGGGACAGGGCCAGAAGCGGTACTTC
CASSLTGGQGQKRYF
>TRBJ2-3|many|TRBV20-1|-
TGCAGTGCTCTGACGCTAGGGGATACGCAGTATTTT
CSALTLGDTQYF
>TRBJ2-3|many|TRBV9|TRBD2
TGTGCCAGCAGCCGCGGGACTAGCGGATCCCCAATCACAGATACGCAGTATTTT
CASSRGTSGSPITDTQYF
>TRBJ1-1|many|TRBV13|-
TGTGCCAGCAGCGCCCGACGGCCGAGTGGCGAAGCTTTCTTT
CASSARRPSGEAFF
>TRBJ1-1|many|TRBV19|-
TGTGCCAGTAGTCTACCGACAGGCCCGCCGGTGGAAGCTTTCTTT
CASSLPTGPPVEAFF
>TRBJ2-3|many|TRBV20-1|TRBD2
TGCAGTGCTTTACCGGGACTAGCGGGAGGCCTTAATACGCAGTATTTT
CSALPGLAGGLNTQYF
>TRBJ1-1|-|TRBV19|-
TGTGCCAGTAGATTCCTAGGGAACACTGAAGCTTTCTTT
CASRFLGNTEAFF
>TRBJ2-1|many|TRBV5-1|TRBD1
TGCGCCAGCAGCTTGGGACAGGGCTGGGATGAGCAGTTCTTC
CASSLGQGWDEQFF
>TRBJ2-1|-|TRBV19|TRBD1
TGTGCCAGTAGTATGGGGACAGGGGGAATCAATGAGCAGTTCTTC
CASSMGTGGINEQFF
>TRBJ2-7|few|TRBV14|-
TGTGCCAGCAGCCCCCGGGGGTTAAGCTCCTACGAGCAGTACTTC
CASSPRGLSSYEQYF
>TRBJ2-7|many|TRBV28|TRBD2
TGTGCCAGCAGTTCTCCCACTAGCGGAGGCTACGAGCAGTACTTC
CASSSPTSGGYEQYF